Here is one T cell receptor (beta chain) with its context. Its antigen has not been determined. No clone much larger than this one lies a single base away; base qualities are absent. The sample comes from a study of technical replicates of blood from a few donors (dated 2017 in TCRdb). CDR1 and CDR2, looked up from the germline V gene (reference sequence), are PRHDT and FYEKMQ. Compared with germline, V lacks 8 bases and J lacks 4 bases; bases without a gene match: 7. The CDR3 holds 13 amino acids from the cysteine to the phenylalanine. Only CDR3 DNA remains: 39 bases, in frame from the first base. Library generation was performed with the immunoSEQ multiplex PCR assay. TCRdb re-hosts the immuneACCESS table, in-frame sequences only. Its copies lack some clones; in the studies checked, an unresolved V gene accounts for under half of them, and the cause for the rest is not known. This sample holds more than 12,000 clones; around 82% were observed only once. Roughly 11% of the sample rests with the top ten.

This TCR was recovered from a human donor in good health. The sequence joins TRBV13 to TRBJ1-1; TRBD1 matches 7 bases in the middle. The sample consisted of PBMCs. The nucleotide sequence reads TGTGCCAGCGGTACTACAGGGGTCACTGAAGCTTTCTTT. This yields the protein CASGTTGVTEAFF.